Shown below are 19 T cell receptor beta chains from a single sample sequenced in a study of shared clonotypes between healthy human individuals. The protocol was immunoSEQ multiplex PCR, while the TCRdb copy is restricted to in-frame clones and leaves out a portion. The sample has 1.6 million or so clones; 98% are singletons. The sequenced sample consisted of naive CD4+ T cells sorted from blood. Sample subset: CD45RA+ positively selected. Receptors were obtained from a man aged 25-40 years in good health.

The chain couples TRBV29-1 to TRBJ2-2, with no clear D. Germline V gives CDR1 SQVTM, CDR2 ANQGSEA. The V and J ends lost 8 bases and 2 bases respectively, with 12 bases between them. There are 13 residues in the CDR3. CDR3 bases: TGCAGCTCAGAAGGTAGAAACACCGGGGAGCTGTTTTTT. Amino acids: CSSEGRNTGELFF.

The gene calls are TRBV6-5 and TRBJ1-4; 7 bases line up with TRBD1. V trimming: 6 bases; J trimming: 5 bases; junction bases outside the gene matches: 3. In germline, CDR1 is MNHEY, CDR2 SVGAGI. The CDR3 contains 13 residues. The CDR3 region is CASSVTGNEKLFF. The CDR3 DNA sequence: TGTGCCAGCAGCGTGACAGGGAATGAAAAACTGTTTTTT.

The chain carries TRBV14 and TRBJ2-5; 8 bases align to TRBD1. J gave up 4 bases and V 4 bases, and 2 bases lay outside the gene matches. From germline, CDR1 is SGHDN and CDR2 FVKESK. This CDR3 is built from 13 residues. DNA for the CDR3: TGTGCCAGCAGCCGGACAGGGCGAGAGACCCAGTACTTC. This gives the protein CASSRTGRETQYF.

The chain is built from TRBV10-2 and TRBJ2-7, with TRBD1 identical over 7 bases. This CDR3 is 13 amino acids long. Unmatched junction bases numbered 8, after V lost 7 bases and J lost 5 bases. Germline V lookup: CDR1 WSHSY, CDR2 SAAADI. The CDR3 DNA follows: TGCGCCAGCACTGACAGGGATAGGAACGAGCAGTACTTC. This encodes CASTDRDRNEQYF.

This rearrangement joins TRBV28 to TRBJ2-1, with TRBD2 as a possible D gene (5 bases). The CDR3 contains 17 residues. Trimming removed 6 bases at V and 6 bases at J, with 24 bases between. Germline-derived CDR1 and CDR2 are MDHEN and SYDVKM. CDR3: CASSLFLDRGLTNEQFF. Here the CDR3 DNA reads TGTGCCAGCAGCCTCTTCCTAGACCGGGGATTAACCAATGAGCAGTTCTTC.

The chain links TRBV25-1 to TRBJ1-5; D might be TRBD1 (5 bases). The CDR3 runs 12 residues. The ends were cut back, 8 bases at V and 5 bases at J, with 10 bases in the middle. Per the germline V gene, CDR1 is MGHDK and CDR2 is SYGVNS. The CDR3 region has the DNA TGTGCCAGCGGGACTGCTGATCAGCCCCAGCATTTT. Its translation: CASGTADQPQHF.

The CDR3 spells CASSSKAGGPRQTDTQYF. The DNA of the CDR3 is TGTGCCAGCAGCTCCAAAGCGGGAGGGCCCCGACAAACAGATACGCAGTATTTT. V gene TRBV5-5 combines with J gene TRBJ2-3; 10 positions match TRBD2. With V trimmed by 3 bases and J by 3 bases, 13 bases remained unmatched. The CDR3 is 18 amino acids. CDR1 and CDR2 (germline): SGHKS, YYEKEE (reference sequence).

The chain employs TRBV7-9 and TRBJ2-3; 7 bases fit TRBD1. Germline V gene sequence: CDR1 SEHNR, CDR2 FQNEAQ (reference sequence). Losses at the gene ends were 2 bases for V and 2 bases for J; bases not matched to a gene: 10. CDR3 length equals 17 residues. CDR3 protein: CASSLPPTGIVTDTQYF. The CDR3 DNA is TGTGCCAGCAGCTTACCCCCGACAGGGATCGTCACAGATACGCAGTATTTT.

V and J are TRBV15 and TRBJ2-1; D could derive from TRBD1 or TRBD2 (5 bases each). The CDR3 covers 15 residues. Per the germline V gene, CDR1 is LNHNV and CDR2 is YYDKDF (reference sequence). V dropped 1 base and J dropped 4 bases, with 11 bases sitting between them. The CDR3 DNA follows: TGTGCCACCAGCAGAGGGCCGGGGCAATACAATGAGCAGTTCTTC. This translates into CATSRGPGQYNEQFF.

The V call is TRBV11-2, the J call TRBJ2-3; 8 bases align to TRBD2. V dropped 5 bases and J dropped 6; count of bases not matched to a gene: 10. CDR1 and CDR2 (germline): SGHAT, FQNNGV. The CDR3 length is 15 residues. Written as DNA, the CDR3 is TGTGCCAGCAGCGCCTTAGCGGGGAGGTCGGATACGCAGTATTTT. Amino acid sequence: CASSALAGRSDTQYF.

V is TRBV11-2 and J is TRBJ2-2; D possibly matches TRBD1 or TRBD2 (5 bases each). The CDR3 contains 15 residues. Germline CDR1 reads SGHAT; CDR2 reads FQNNGV. Trimming pared 6 bases from V and 0 bases from J, leaving 11 bases between. CDR3 amino acids: CASSPGTSNTGELFF. The CDR3 coding sequence is TGTGCCAGCAGTCCCGGGACCTCGAACACCGGGGAGCTGTTTTTT.

J is TRBJ2-7 and V is TRBV11-2; the match to TRBD2 covers 8 bases. The CDR3 extends over 14 amino acids. Germline V gene sequence: CDR1 SGHAT, CDR2 FQNNGV. With 8 bases clipped from V and 2 bases from J, the junction kept 8 bases outside the gene matches. DNA of the CDR3: TGTGCCAGCTCCATTACTAGCGGCCCCTACGAGCAGTACTTC. It yields the protein CASSITSGPYEQYF.

The chain carries TRBV18 and TRBJ1-1; TRBD1 aligns across 7 bases. This CDR3 has 14 residues. With V trimmed by 5 bases and J by 3 bases, 6 bases remained unmatched. The germline CDR1 and CDR2 sequences are KGHSH and LQKENI. The CDR3 loop reads CASSTRTGDTEAFF. In DNA form, the CDR3 reads TGTGCCAGCTCAACGCGTACAGGGGACACTGAAGCTTTCTTT.

J is TRBJ2-5 and V is TRBV13, with D maybe TRBD1 (5 bases). Trimming pared 1 base from V and 0 bases from J, leaving 9 bases between. The CDR3 consists of 15 residues. In germline, CDR1 is PRHDT, CDR2 FYEKMQ (reference sequence). The CDR3 nucleotides are TGTGCCAGCAGCTTAGTTCAGGGCTACCAAGAGACCCAGTACTTC. Protein product: CASSLVQGYQETQYF.

A note on this clone: Other DNA sequences in this specimen translate into the identical CDR3. The chain links TRBV7-9 to TRBJ2-2; D uncertain. V was clipped by 5 bases and J by 3 bases, with 4 bases between them. Germline-derived CDR1 and CDR2 are SEHNR and FQNEAQ (reference sequence). This CDR3 has 12 amino acids. CDR3 sequence: CASSRDTGELFF. In DNA form, the CDR3 reads TGTGCCAGCAGCAGGGACACCGGGGAGCTGTTTTTT.

The chain has TRBV5-4 and TRBJ2-3, with TRBD1 identical over 8 bases. With 4 bases clipped from V and 2 bases from J, the junction kept 9 bases outside the gene matches. In germline, CDR1 is SGHNT, CDR2 YYREEE (reference sequence). This CDR3 spans 16 amino acids. The DNA of the CDR3 is TGTGCCAGCAGCCCAGGGGGCGGCATGGACACAGATACGCAGTATTTT. Translation gives CASSPGGGMDTDTQYF.

This clone has just one count. V gene TRBV18 combines with J gene TRBJ1-1; D ambiguous. The CDR3 consists of 16 residues. The germline CDR1 and CDR2 sequences are KGHSH and LQKENI. V was shortened by 3 bases and J by 0 bases, with 14 bases between the two germline ends. Here the CDR3 reads CASSPSQPKMNTEAFF. As DNA, the CDR3 is TGTGCCAGCTCACCTTCGCAGCCGAAGATGAACACTGAAGCTTTCTTT.

This rearrangement joins TRBV21-1 to TRBJ2-1; no DNA check was done on the table's D call, TRBD1. TRBV21-1 is classified as a pseudogene. This CDR3 spans 14 amino acids. CDR3 in DNA: TGTGCCAGCAGCAAAGTAGGGACAGGTCTTGAGCAGTTCTTC. Translating gives CASSKVGTGLEQFF.

This sequence joins TRBV19 and TRBJ1-4; D gene unclear. Trimming pared 8 bases from V and 1 base from J, leaving 11 bases between. The V gene's germline CDR1 is LNHDA and CDR2 SQIVND (reference sequence). The CDR3 is made up of 14 amino acids. Here the CDR3 DNA reads TGTGCCAGTTCCGACCGTGGAACTAATGAAAAACTGTTTTTT. Residues: CASSDRGTNEKLFF.